These 24 T cell receptor beta chains were all obtained from the same sample, sequenced in a study of blood T cell repertoires in COVID-19. Measured with immunoSEQ multiplex PCR; TCRdb has only the in-frame clones, and not every one. The profile covers 200,000 to 250,000 clones, with 75% to 90% appearing a single time and 1.2% taken by the ten largest. The sample taken for sequencing was PBMCs or T cells enriched from blood (not recorded which). The receptors were gathered from a man aged 25-40 years who had recovered from COVID-19.

The chain employs TRBV28 and TRBJ2-1; TRBD1 might be the D (6 bases). Germline CDR1 reads MDHEN; CDR2 reads SYDVKM. Trimming took off 4 bases at V and 3 bases at J, with 13 bases between the two ends. The CDR3 extends over 15 amino acids. The CDR3 region has the DNA TGTGCCAGCAGTTCTCCGTCGACAGGCTACAATGAGCAGTTCTTC. It is translated as CASSSPSTGYNEQFF.

The chain joins TRBV28 to TRBJ1-6; 7 nucleotides align to TRBD1. The CDR3 has 16 amino acids. Germline V gives CDR1 MDHEN, CDR2 SYDVKM. J gave up 7 bases and V 6 bases, and 12 bases lay outside the gene matches. CDR3 nucleotide sequence: TGTGCCAGCAGCTCGGGAGGGGCAGGGGGGAATTCACCCCTCCACTTT. Amino acids: CASSSGGAGGNSPLHF.

The J gene is TRBJ2-5, the V gene TRBV9, with TRBD1 as a possible D gene (6 bases). CDR3 length: 14 residues. The germline V gene has CDR1 SGDLS and CDR2 YYNGEE. The V end lost 4 bases, the J end lost 3 bases, and 13 bases lay between the germline ends. The CDR3 nucleotides are TGTGCCAGCAGCTCACAGGGCAGGGAAGAGACCCAGTACTTC. Translating gives CASSSQGREETQYF. The full variable domain, completed using reference TRBV9 and TRBJ2-5, is DSGVTQTPKHLITATGQRVTLRCSPRSGDLSVYWYQQSLDQGLQFLIQYYNGEERAKGNILERFSAQQFPDLHSELNLSSLELGDSALYFCASSSQGREETQYFGPGTRLLVL.

The chain employs TRBV9 and TRBJ1-1; 7 positions agree with TRBD1. The CDR3 totals 14 residues. Germline V CDR1 and CDR2: SGDLS, YYNGEE. The ends lost 0 bases at V and 4 bases at J; junction bases unmatched: 3. The CDR3 protein is CASSVDSGGTEAFF. The CDR3 coding sequence is TGTGCCAGCAGCGTAGATTCAGGGGGCACTGAAGCTTTCTTT.

This clone showed up just a few times. The chain couples TRBV27 to TRBJ2-7; the D gene is possibly TRBD1 (6 bases). Germline V gene lookup returns CDR1 MNHEY and CDR2 SMNVEV (reference sequence). Trimming took 5 bases from V and 5 from J, leaving 7 bases between them. The CDR3 totals 11 residues. In DNA, the CDR3 is TGTGCCAGCAGTCACAGGGACGAGCAGTACTTC. It translates to CASSHRDEQYF.

This clone was detected once. The chain couples TRBV10-1 to TRBJ1-6; D unresolved. V lost 7 bases and J lost 6, with 10 bases in between. Germline CDR1 WNHNN, CDR2 SYGVQD (reference sequence). This CDR3 has 13 residues. Written as DNA, the CDR3 is TGCGCCAGCAACGCAGGCCCTAATTCACCCCTCCACTTT. The encoded protein is CASNAGPNSPLHF.

The genes are TRBV10-1 and TRBJ2-3; 12 positions agree with TRBD2. CDR3 length equals 18 residues. V trimming: 0 bases; J trimming: 3 bases; junction bases outside the gene matches: 7. From germline, CDR1 is WNHNN and CDR2 SYGVQD (reference sequence). CDR3 protein: CASSESFLTSGGTDTQYF. The CDR3 DNA sequence: TGCGCCAGCAGTGAGTCTTTCCTAACTAGCGGGGGGACAGATACGCAGTATTTT.

The chain employs TRBV28 and TRBJ1-2, with TRBD1 as a possible D gene (5 bases). The V and J ends lost 8 bases and 5 bases respectively, with 9 bases between them. The CDR3 has 11 amino acids. Germline CDR1 reads MDHEN; CDR2 reads SYDVKM. The CDR3 sequence: CASDSRYGYTF. The CDR3 DNA is TGTGCCAGCGACAGTCGTTATGGCTACACCTTC.

The chain recombines TRBV11-2 with TRBJ2-1, with 8 bases identical to TRBD2. V gave up 3 bases and J gave up 7 bases; unmatched junction bases: 14. The CDR3 length is 17 residues. Per germline, CDR1 SGHAT and CDR2 FQNNGV. DNA of the CDR3: TGTGCCAGCAGCTTTCCCCCCTTAGCGGGAATGTGGAATGAGCAGTTCTTC. This encodes CASSFPPLAGMWNEQFF.

The rearrangement links TRBV6-6 to TRBJ1-2; D perhaps matches TRBD1 (6 bases). CDR3 length: 14 residues. V lost 6 bases, J lost 6 bases, and 17 bases lay in between. Germline lookup yields CDR1 MNHNY and CDR2 SVGAGI (reference sequence). The CDR3 bases are TGTGCCAGCAGCCGAACCAACAGGGACCATGGCTACACCTTC. Its protein product is CASSRTNRDHGYTF.

The chain joins TRBV9 to TRBJ1-2, with a tentative D call TRBD1 (5 bases). The CDR3 contains 13 residues. Trimming took 5 bases from V and 7 from J, leaving 15 bases between them. Germline V gives CDR1 SGDLS, CDR2 YYNGEE. The CDR3 nucleotides are TGTGCCAGCAGTCCCACAACCGGGGGTGGCTACACCTTC. Its translation is CASSPTTGGGYTF.

The J gene is TRBJ1-4, the V gene TRBV7-9; unclear D gene. The germline gives CDR1 SEHNR, CDR2 FQNEAQ (reference sequence). Trimming cost V 2 bases and J 0 bases, with 4 bases left between them. The CDR3 length is 14 residues. The CDR3 protein is CASSLPATNEKLFF. CDR3 bases: TGTGCCAGCAGCTTACCAGCAACTAATGAAAAACTGTTTTTT.

The chain is built from TRBV30 and TRBJ2-3, with 13 bases lining up with TRBD2. V gave up 5 bases and J gave up 6 bases; unmatched junction bases: 8. The CDR3 is 15 amino acids. Germline V CDR1 and CDR2: GTSNPN, SVGIG (reference sequence). For the CDR3, the DNA is TGTGCCTGGGAAACTAGCGGGGGGGTTATGGATACGCAGTATTTT. Translating gives CAWETSGGVMDTQYF.

The chain links TRBV19 to TRBJ2-5, with 8 bases aligning to TRBD1. V was clipped by 5 bases and J by 5 bases; unmatched bases: 10. CDR3 length: 15 amino acids. Germline CDR1 is LNHDA and CDR2 is SQIVND (reference sequence). CDR3 region: CASSLRDRSVETQYF. CDR3 DNA sequence: TGTGCCAGTAGTCTACGGGACAGGTCAGTGGAGACCCAGTACTTC.

Concerning this clone itself: The sample has other DNA sequences that encode this CDR3 too. The CDR3 protein is CAWTPTGPSNQPQHF. CDR3 DNA: TGTGCCTGGACTCCGACAGGGCCGAGCAATCAGCCCCAGCATTTT. V gene TRBV30 combines with J gene TRBJ1-5; the match to TRBD1 covers 7 bases. Germline CDR1 and CDR2: GTSNPN and SVGIG (reference sequence). The J segment lost 1 base and the V segment lost 4 bases, leaving 7 bases of the junction unmatched. The CDR3 runs to 15 residues.

The CDR3: CASSLAGGRNGELFF. As DNA, the CDR3 is TGCGCCAGCAGCTTGGCCGGGGGAAGGAACGGGGAGCTGTTTTTT. The V gene is TRBV5-1, the J gene TRBJ2-2, with TRBD2 as a possible D gene (6 bases). Germline V gene data show CDR1 as SGHRS and CDR2 as YFSETQ. V lost 0 bases and J lost 7, with 13 bases in between. The CDR3 contains 15 residues.

The chain has TRBV19 and TRBJ2-1; D not certain. From germline, CDR1 is LNHDA and CDR2 SQIVND (reference sequence). The length of the CDR3 is 13 residues. V shed 7 bases and J shed 2 bases, with 9 bases lying between them. The CDR3 nucleotides read TGTGCCAGTAAACAGCAGACCTACAATGAGCAGTTCTTC. Its protein is CASKQQTYNEQFF.

The count of this clone is one. The rearrangement links TRBV10-3 to TRBJ2-7; possible D gene TRBD2, 6 bases. The V gene's germline CDR1 is ENHRY and CDR2 SYGVKD. CDR3 size: 12 residues. Between the trimmed V and J ends, which lost 4 bases and 4 bases, there was a span of 8 bases. Here the CDR3 reads CAISAGEYEQYF. In DNA form, the CDR3 reads TGTGCCATCAGTGCGGGGGAATACGAGCAGTACTTC.

V is TRBV20-1 and J is TRBJ2-1; the D is unclear. CDR1 and CDR2 (germline): DFQATT, SNEGSKA (reference sequence). V lost 3 bases to trimming and J lost 5 bases, with 8 bases between them. The CDR3 loop spans 12 amino acids. This CDR3 reads CSASGLNNEQFF. The DNA of the CDR3 is TGCAGTGCTAGTGGGCTGAACAATGAGCAGTTCTTC.

The chain is built from TRBV7-5 and TRBJ2-7; TRBD1 is the table's D call, not checked against the DNA. TRBV7-5 is shown as a pseudogene. CDR3 length equals 16 residues. CDR3 sequence reads: CARSLAPDRELYEQYF. CDR3 coding DNA: TGTGCCAGAAGCTTAGCCCCGGACAGGGAACTCTACGAGCAGTACTTC.

The V and J genes are TRBV13 and TRBJ2-3, with 8 bases matching TRBD2. This CDR3 spans 15 amino acids. V gave up 0 bases and J gave up 6 bases; unmatched junction bases: 5. Looked up from germline, CDR1 is PRHDT and CDR2 is FYEKMQ (reference sequence). CDR3 residues: CASSLGGRARDTQYF. As DNA, the CDR3 is TGTGCCAGCAGCTTAGGCGGGAGGGCCAGGGATACGCAGTATTTT.

The chain carries TRBV2 and TRBJ2-4; TRBD1 might be the D (6 bases). The V gene lost 3 bases and the J gene lost 6 bases, with 12 bases spanning the gap. This CDR3 contains 14 residues. Germline CDR1 SNHLY, CDR2 FYNNEI. This CDR3 reads CASSEQGLRNIQYF. CDR3 nucleotide sequence: TGTGCCAGCAGTGAGCAGGGGTTAAGAAACATTCAGTACTTC.

The chain carries TRBV9 and TRBJ2-1; D remains ambiguous. Germline V gene lookup returns CDR1 SGDLS and CDR2 YYNGEE. Trimming pared 4 bases from V and 4 bases from J, leaving 12 bases between. The CDR3 length is 14 residues. CDR3: CASSPSTRYNEQFF. CDR3 DNA: TGTGCCAGCAGCCCCTCGACTCGTTACAATGAGCAGTTCTTC.

CDR3 coding DNA: TGCAGCGTGGATCAGGGGGGCACAGATACGCAGTATTTT. Its translation: CSVDQGGTDTQYF. The rearrangement uses TRBV29-1 and TRBJ2-3; 7 bases fit TRBD1. The CDR3 is 13 residues long. Germline V gene data show CDR1 as SQVTM and CDR2 as ANQGSEA. Trimming at V came to 6 bases and at J to 1 base, leaving 4 bases not matched to a gene.